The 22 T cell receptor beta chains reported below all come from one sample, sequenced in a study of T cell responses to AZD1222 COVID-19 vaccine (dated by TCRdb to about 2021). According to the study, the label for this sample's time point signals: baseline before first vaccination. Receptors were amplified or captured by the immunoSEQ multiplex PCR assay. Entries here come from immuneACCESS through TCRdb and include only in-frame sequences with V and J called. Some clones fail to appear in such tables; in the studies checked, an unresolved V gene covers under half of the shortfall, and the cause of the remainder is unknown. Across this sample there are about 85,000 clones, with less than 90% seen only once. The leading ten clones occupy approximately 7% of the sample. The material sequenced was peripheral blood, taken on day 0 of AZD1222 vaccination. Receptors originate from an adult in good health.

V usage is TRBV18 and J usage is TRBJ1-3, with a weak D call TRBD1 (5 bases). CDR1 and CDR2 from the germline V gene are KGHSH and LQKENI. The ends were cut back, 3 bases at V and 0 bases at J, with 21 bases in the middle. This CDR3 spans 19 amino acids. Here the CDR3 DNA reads TGTGCCAGCTCACCGGCGCCAGGGACGTCGGGTCTCTCTGGAAACACCATATATTTT. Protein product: CASSPAPGTSGLSGNTIYF.

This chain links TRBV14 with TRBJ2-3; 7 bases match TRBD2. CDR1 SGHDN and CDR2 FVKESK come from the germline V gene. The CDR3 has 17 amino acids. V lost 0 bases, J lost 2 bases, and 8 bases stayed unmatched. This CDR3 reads CASSQEETSRYTDTQYF. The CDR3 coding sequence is TGTGCCAGCAGCCAAGAAGAGACTAGCAGGTACACAGATACGCAGTATTTT.

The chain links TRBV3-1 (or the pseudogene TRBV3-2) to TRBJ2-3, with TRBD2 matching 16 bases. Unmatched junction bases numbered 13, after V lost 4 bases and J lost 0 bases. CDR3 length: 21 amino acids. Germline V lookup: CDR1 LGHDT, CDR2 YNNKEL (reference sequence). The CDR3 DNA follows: TGTGCCAGCAGCCCGGTCCCGGGACTAGCGGGAGGGCCAGGTAGCACAGATACGCAGTATTTT. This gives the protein CASSPVPGLAGGPGSTDTQYF.

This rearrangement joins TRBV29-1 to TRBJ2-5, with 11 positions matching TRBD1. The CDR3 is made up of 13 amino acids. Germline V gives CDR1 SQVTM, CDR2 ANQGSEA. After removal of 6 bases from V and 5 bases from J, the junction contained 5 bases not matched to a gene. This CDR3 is CSVGQGARETQYF. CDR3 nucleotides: TGCAGCGTAGGACAGGGGGCACGGGAGACCCAGTACTTC.

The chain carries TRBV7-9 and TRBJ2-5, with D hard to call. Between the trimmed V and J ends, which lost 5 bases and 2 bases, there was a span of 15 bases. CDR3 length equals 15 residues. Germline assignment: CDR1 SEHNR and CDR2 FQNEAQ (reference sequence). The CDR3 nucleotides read TGTGCCAGCAGCCCAGGTATGGGGTTACAAGAGACCCAGTACTTC. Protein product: CASSPGMGLQETQYF.

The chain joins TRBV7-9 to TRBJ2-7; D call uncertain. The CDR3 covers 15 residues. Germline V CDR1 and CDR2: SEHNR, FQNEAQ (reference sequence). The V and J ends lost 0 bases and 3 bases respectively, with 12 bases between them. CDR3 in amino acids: CASSLAGLGLYEQYF. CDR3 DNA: TGTGCCAGCAGCTTAGCAGGGCTGGGCCTCTACGAGCAGTACTTC.

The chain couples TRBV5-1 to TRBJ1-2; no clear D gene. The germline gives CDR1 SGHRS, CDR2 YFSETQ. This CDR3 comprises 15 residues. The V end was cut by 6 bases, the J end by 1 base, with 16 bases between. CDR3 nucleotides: TGCGCCAGCAACCCCGGGGAGAGAAGTAACTATGGCTACACCTTC. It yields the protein CASNPGERSNYGYTF.

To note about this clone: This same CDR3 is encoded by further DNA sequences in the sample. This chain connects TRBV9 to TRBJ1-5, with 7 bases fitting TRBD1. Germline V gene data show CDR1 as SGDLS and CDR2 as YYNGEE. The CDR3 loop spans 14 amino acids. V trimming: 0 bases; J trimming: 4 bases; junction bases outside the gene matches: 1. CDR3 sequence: CASSVGQGNQPQHF. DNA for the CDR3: TGTGCCAGCAGCGTAGGACAGGGAAATCAGCCCCAGCATTTT.

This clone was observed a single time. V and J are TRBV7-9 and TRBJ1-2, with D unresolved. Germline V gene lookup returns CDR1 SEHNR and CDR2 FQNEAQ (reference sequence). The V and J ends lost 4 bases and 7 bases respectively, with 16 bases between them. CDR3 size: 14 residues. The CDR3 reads CASSSSGGEGGYTF. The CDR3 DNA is TGTGCCAGCAGCTCATCGGGCGGGGAAGGTGGCTACACCTTC.

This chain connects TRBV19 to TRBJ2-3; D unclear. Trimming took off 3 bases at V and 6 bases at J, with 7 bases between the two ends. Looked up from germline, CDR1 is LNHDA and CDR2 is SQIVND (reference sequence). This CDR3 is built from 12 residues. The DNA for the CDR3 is TGTGCCAGTAGTATCCCGGGTGATACGCAGTATTTT. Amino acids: CASSIPGDTQYF.

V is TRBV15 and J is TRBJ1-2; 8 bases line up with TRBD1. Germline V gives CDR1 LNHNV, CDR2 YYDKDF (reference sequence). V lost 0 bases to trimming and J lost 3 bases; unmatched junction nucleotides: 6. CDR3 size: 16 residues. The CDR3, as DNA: TGTGCCACCAGCAGAGATAGGGGACAGGCCTACTATGGCTACACCTTC. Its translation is CATSRDRGQAYYGYTF.

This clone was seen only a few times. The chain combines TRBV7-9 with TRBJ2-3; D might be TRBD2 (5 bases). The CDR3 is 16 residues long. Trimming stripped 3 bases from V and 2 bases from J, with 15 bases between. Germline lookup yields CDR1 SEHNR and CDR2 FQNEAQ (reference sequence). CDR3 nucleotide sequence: TGTGCCAGCAGCTTGGGCACGGGGATCTTCACAGATACGCAGTATTTT. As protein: CASSLGTGIFTDTQYF.

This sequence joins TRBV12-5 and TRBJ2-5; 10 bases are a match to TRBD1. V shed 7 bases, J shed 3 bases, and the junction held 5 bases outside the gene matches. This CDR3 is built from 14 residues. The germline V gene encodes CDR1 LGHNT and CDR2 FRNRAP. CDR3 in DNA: TGTGCTAGTGCGGACAGGGGGTTAGAAGAGACCCAGTACTTC. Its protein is CASADRGLEETQYF.

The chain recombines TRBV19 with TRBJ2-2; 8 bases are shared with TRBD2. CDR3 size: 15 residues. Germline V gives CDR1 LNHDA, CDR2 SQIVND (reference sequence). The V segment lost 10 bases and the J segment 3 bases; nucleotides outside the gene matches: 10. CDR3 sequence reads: CATQWASGYTGELFF. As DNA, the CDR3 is TGTGCCACTCAGTGGGCTAGCGGGTACACCGGGGAGCTGTTTTTT.

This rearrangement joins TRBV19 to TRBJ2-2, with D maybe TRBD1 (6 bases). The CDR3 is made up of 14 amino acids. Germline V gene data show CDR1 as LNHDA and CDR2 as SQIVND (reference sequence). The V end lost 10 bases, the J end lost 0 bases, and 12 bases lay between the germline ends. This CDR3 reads CAIRGQSNTGELFF. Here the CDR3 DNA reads TGTGCCATTAGGGGACAATCGAACACCGGGGAGCTGTTTTTT.

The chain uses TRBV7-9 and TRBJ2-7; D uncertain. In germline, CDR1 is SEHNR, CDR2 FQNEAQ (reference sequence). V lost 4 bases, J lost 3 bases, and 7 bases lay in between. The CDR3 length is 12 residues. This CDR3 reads CASSSLNYEQYF. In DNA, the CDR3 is TGTGCCAGCAGCTCCTTAAACTACGAGCAGTACTTC.

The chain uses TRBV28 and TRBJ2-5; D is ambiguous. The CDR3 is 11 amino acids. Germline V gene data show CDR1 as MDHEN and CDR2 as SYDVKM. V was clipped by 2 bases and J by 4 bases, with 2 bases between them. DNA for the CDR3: TGTGCCAGCAGTTTAGTAGAGACCCAGTACTTC. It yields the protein CASSLVETQYF.

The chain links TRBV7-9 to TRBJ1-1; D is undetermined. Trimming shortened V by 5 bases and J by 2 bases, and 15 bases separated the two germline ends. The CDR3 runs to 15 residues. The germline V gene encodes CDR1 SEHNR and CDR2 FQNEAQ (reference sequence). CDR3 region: CASSPLRAENTEAFF. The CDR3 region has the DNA TGTGCCAGCAGCCCGCTTCGGGCAGAAAACACTGAAGCTTTCTTT.

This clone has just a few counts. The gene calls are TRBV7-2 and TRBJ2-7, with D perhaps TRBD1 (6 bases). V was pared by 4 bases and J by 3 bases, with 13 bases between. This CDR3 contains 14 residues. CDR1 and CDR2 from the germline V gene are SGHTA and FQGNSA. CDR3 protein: CASSSPDRFYEQYF. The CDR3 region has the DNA TGTGCCAGCAGCTCCCCCGACAGGTTCTACGAGCAGTACTTC.

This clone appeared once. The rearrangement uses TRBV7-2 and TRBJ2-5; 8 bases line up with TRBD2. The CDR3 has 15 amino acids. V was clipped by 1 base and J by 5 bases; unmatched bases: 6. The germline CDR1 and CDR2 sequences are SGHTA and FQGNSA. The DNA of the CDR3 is TGTGCCAGCAGCTTAGGACCGGGAGGGCGGGAGACCCAGTACTTC. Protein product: CASSLGPGGRETQYF.

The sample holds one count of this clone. The CDR3 DNA reads as TGCAGCGCGGGGACAGCGAACACCGGGGAGCTGTTTTTT. It is translated as CSAGTANTGELFF. The chain joins TRBV29-1 to TRBJ2-2; the match to TRBD1 covers 7 bases. The V gene end was trimmed by 7 bases and the J gene end by 0 bases; junction bases not matched to a gene: 2. Germline lookup yields CDR1 SQVTM and CDR2 ANQGSEA. This CDR3 has 13 residues.

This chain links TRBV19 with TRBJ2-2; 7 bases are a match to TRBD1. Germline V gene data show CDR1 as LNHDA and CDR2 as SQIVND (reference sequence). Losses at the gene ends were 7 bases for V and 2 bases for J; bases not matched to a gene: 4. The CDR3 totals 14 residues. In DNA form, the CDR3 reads TGTGCCAGTAAGACAGGGACCAACACCGGGGAGCTGTTTTTT. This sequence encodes CASKTGTNTGELFF.